This T cell receptor beta chain was identified during a study of T cells in Graves' hyperthyroidism and ophthalmopathy. Researchers took RNA transcripts and amplified the TCR beta CDR3 regions from them. A first-round RT-PCR of the TCR CDR3 used the HTBI primer set. MiXCR was run by TCRdb on the multiplex PCR reads, yielding one entry per CDR3 protein. Of approximately 480,000 distinct CDR3 sequences listed, 20% to 25% were seen once; the top ten hold about a quarter. Trimming cost V 3 bases and J 6 bases; bases outside gene matches: 2. The CDR3 totals 13 residues. Diagnoses rested on clinical symptoms, serum thyroxine and TRAb, thyroid ultrasound and orbital computed tomography. For this clonotype: The target antigen is unknown. The conserved final phenylalanine or tryptophan is absent from the CDR3, which likely points to a read error.

Findings and caveats of the study: Model-based prediction identified ophthalmopathy a median about 7 months prior to its onset. Peripheral blood also featured most of the thyroid clonotypes expanded above 0.001.

This clonotype was sampled from a man younger than 30 with Graves' hyperthyroidism. The rearrangement uses TRBV12-3 or TRBV12-4 and TRBJ1-5, with 7 bases matching TRBD1. The sequencing sample was made of blood. The CDR3 sequence: CASSLTGSQPQHL. For the CDR3, the DNA is TGTGCCAGCAGTTTGACAGGGAGTCAGCCCCAGCATTTG.